Below are 27 T cell receptor beta chains sequenced from a single sample in a study of T cells in Graves' hyperthyroidism and ophthalmopathy. Template material for amplifying TCR beta CDR3 regions consisted of RNA transcripts. HTBI primers were used for first-round RT-PCR of the TCR CDR3. From the multiplex PCR reads, TCRdb called clonotypes with MiXCR, one entry per CDR3 protein. Here the sample spans hundreds of thousands of distinct CDR3 sequences, under 45% being singletons. The specimen was blood. These receptors were collected from a woman aged 35 to 49 with Graves' hyperthyroidism.

The rearrangement uses TRBV27 and TRBJ2-7; D perhaps matches TRBD2 (6 bases). Germline-derived CDR1 and CDR2 are MNHEY and SMNVEV (reference sequence). The CDR3 is 14 amino acids. The germline V and J ends were trimmed by 7 bases and 6 bases, with 19 bases remaining between them. CDR3 nucleotide sequence: TGTGCCAGCATATCTGGGGGAGAGGGAGGCGAGCAGTACTTC. Translation gives CASISGGEGGEQYF.

CDR3 bases: TGTGCCAGCAGTTACGAAGGGGTCTTCTATAATTCACCCCTCCACTTT. Translated: CASSYEGVFYNSPLHF. The chain has TRBV7-2 and TRBJ1-6; D perhaps matches TRBD1 (5 bases). This CDR3 is 16 amino acids long. V gave up 6 bases and J gave up 3 bases, with 15 bases separating them. Germline V gene sequence: CDR1 SGHTA, CDR2 FQGNSA.

V is TRBV20-1 and J is TRBJ2-7; possible D gene TRBD2, 6 bases. This CDR3 contains 18 residues. Germline CDR1 is DFQATT and CDR2 is SNEGSKA (reference sequence). Between the trimmed V and J ends, which lost 1 base and 1 base, there was a span of 23 bases. Here the CDR3 DNA reads TGCAGTGCTAGAGGGTCTCAGACTAGTCCCCCTATTTCCTACGAGCAGTACTTC. Translating gives CSARGSQTSPPISYEQYF.

A few counts support this clonotype. The chain employs TRBV12-3 or TRBV12-4 and TRBJ1-2, with 8 bases matching TRBD1. The CDR3 sequence is 14 residues long. V was pared by 6 bases and J by 7 bases, with 10 bases of the junction left unmatched. This CDR3 reads CASSPGGAVGGYTF. In nucleotides, the CDR3 is TGTGCCAGCAGCCCAGGGGGCGCGGTCGGTGGCTACACCTTC.

The chain combines TRBV13 with TRBJ1-4; D is unresolved. CDR1 PRHDT and CDR2 FYEKMQ come from the germline V gene (reference sequence). The CDR3 is 18 amino acids. Trimming stripped 2 bases from V and 2 bases from J, with 18 bases between. The CDR3 bases are TGTGCCAGCAGCTTAATGGTCGGGGAAGGAGGGACTAATGAAAAACTGTTTTTT. Its protein product is CASSLMVGEGGTNEKLFF.

The count of this clonotype is one. The V and J genes are TRBV16 and TRBJ1-1; 7 positions agree with TRBD1. Trimming removed 6 bases from V and 1 base from J; junction bases left unmatched: 11. The CDR3 totals 16 residues. Germline values: CDR1 KGHSY, CDR2 FQNENV. The CDR3 spells CASRGQTSTKNTEAFF. The CDR3 region has the DNA TGTGCCAGCAGGGGACAGACCTCGACCAAGAACACTGAAGCTTTCTTT.

The chain is built from TRBV12-3 or TRBV12-4 and TRBJ1-1; no clear D gene. V lost 6 bases to trimming and J lost 9 bases, with 17 bases between them. The CDR3 is 13 residues long. The CDR3: CASSVRAGRKAFF. DNA of the CDR3: TGTGCCAGCAGCGTGAGGGCGGGAAGGAAAGCTTTCTTT.

This chain uses TRBV10-3 with TRBJ1-2, with 10 bases fitting TRBD1. The J segment lost 7 bases and the V segment lost 10 bases, leaving 6 bases of the junction unmatched. Germline V gene lookup returns CDR1 ENHRY and CDR2 SYGVKD. The CDR3 loop spans 12 amino acids. The CDR3 protein is CASTGQGTGYTF. CDR3 bases: TGTGCCAGTACGGGACAGGGGACTGGCTACACCTTC.

This clonotype was found a few times. J is TRBJ1-1 and V is TRBV7-9; tentative D call: TRBD1 (5 bases). V dropped 3 bases and J dropped 3 bases, with 11 bases sitting between them. The CDR3 covers 14 residues. Germline-derived CDR1 and CDR2 are SEHNR and FQNEAQ (reference sequence). CDR3 amino acids: CASSLGDRHTEAFF. The CDR3 region has the DNA TGTGCCAGCAGCTTGGGGGACCGACACACTGAAGCTTTCTTT.

In this sample, this clonotype turned up many times. The gene calls are TRBV10-2 and TRBJ2-2, with D perhaps matching TRBD1 (6 bases). Germline values: CDR1 WSHSY, CDR2 SAAADI. This CDR3 is built from 12 residues. V was shortened by 5 bases and J by 13 bases, with 14 bases between the two germline ends. Here the CDR3 DNA reads TGCGCCAGCAGTAATACAGGGATTGGGCTGTTTTTT. Encoded protein: CASSNTGIGLFF.

The rearrangement links TRBV12-3 or TRBV12-4 to TRBJ1-1, with D uncertain. V gave up 3 bases and J gave up 5 bases, with 7 bases separating them. This CDR3 comprises 12 residues. The CDR3 sequence: CASSLFGTEAFF. DNA of the CDR3: TGTGCCAGCAGTTTGTTTGGTACTGAAGCTTTCTTT.

V is TRBV4-1 and J is TRBJ2-7, with 11 bases fitting TRBD2. The V segment lost 4 bases and the J segment 6 bases; nucleotides outside the gene matches: 11. The germline V gene encodes CDR1 MGHRA and CDR2 YSYEKL. The CDR3 consists of 16 residues. This chain's CDR3 is CASSPRLAGSAFEQYF. In DNA, the CDR3 is TGCGCCAGCAGCCCCAGACTAGCGGGGTCAGCCTTCGAGCAGTACTTC.

A note on this clonotype: A read error may explain this, as a much larger clone is one base away. The chain carries TRBV6-1 and TRBJ1-5; D gene unclear. The CDR3 sequence is 13 residues long. Germline CDR1 and CDR2: MNHNS and SASEGT. The CDR3 sequence: CASRYLDRQPHHF. The CDR3 region has the DNA TGTGCCAGCAGGTACCTGGATCGTCAGCCCCACCATTTT.

This clonotype was seen many times. V and J are TRBV7-9 and TRBJ2-5; 8 positions agree with TRBD2. The CDR3 loop spans 14 amino acids. The V and J ends lost 4 bases and 1 base, in that order; junction bases with no gene match: 2. Germline V lookup: CDR1 SEHNR, CDR2 FQNEAQ (reference sequence). The CDR3 reads CASSSAGGQETQYF. CDR3 in DNA: TGTGCCAGCAGCTCCGCGGGGGGCCAAGAGACCCAGTACTTC. Based on the CDR3 plus reference TRBV7-9 and TRBJ2-5, the full variable domain is DTGVSQNPRHKITKRGQNVTFRCDPISEHNRLYWYRQTLGQGPEFLTYFQNEAQLEKSRLLSDRFSAERPKGSFSTLEIQRTEQGDSAMYLCASSSAGGQETQYFGPGTRLLVL.

This clonotype was observed a few times. This chain links TRBV9 with TRBJ1-4, with D possibly matching TRBD1 (6 bases). CDR3 size: 16 residues. V lost 4 bases, J lost 0 bases, and 13 bases lay in between. Germline-derived CDR1 and CDR2 are SGDLS and YYNGEE. In DNA, the CDR3 is TGTGCCAGCAGCCCCGGGGGGGCCGCAACTAATGAAAAACTGTTTTTT. Encoded protein: CASSPGGAATNEKLFF.

This clonotype was counted at least ten times. The gene calls are TRBV5-4 and TRBJ1-2; tentative D call: TRBD1 (5 bases). The germline V gene has CDR1 SGHNT and CDR2 YYREEE (reference sequence). The CDR3 has 14 amino acids. Between the trimmed V and J ends, which lost 4 bases and 4 bases, there was a span of 14 bases. Here the CDR3 reads CASSTGTEVYGYTF. CDR3 coding DNA: TGTGCCAGCAGCACCGGGACGGAAGTCTATGGCTACACCTTC.

In the case of this clonotype: Relative to the germline gene, one junction end is altered; a read error may explain this. CDR3 nucleotides: TGTGCCAGCAGCCCCACCTACCGAGGGGAAAAACTGGTTTTT. Translating gives CASSPTYRGEKLVF. J is TRBJ1-4 and V is TRBV7-4; a possible D gene is TRBD1 (5 bases). In germline, CDR1 is SGHVT, CDR2 SQSDAQ. The CDR3 consists of 14 residues.

The V call is TRBV12-3 or TRBV12-4, the J call TRBJ1-1; D remains ambiguous. Trimming left V 3 bases short and J 8 bases short, with 10 bases between. This CDR3 contains 12 residues. DNA for the CDR3: TGTGCCAGCAGTTTTCCGACACTAGAAGCTTTCTTT. This encodes CASSFPTLEAFF.

The V and J genes are TRBV15 and TRBJ2-6; TRBD1 or TRBD2 may be the D gene (5 bases each). Germline CDR1 is LNHNV and CDR2 is YYDKDF (reference sequence). Trimming took off 1 base at V and 4 bases at J, with 8 bases between the two ends. The CDR3 contains 15 residues. CDR3 DNA sequence: TGTGCCACCAGCAGAGGAGGGGCGGGGGCCAACGTCCTGACTTTC. Its translation: CATSRGGAGANVLTF.

V is TRBV7-2 and J is TRBJ2-7, with TRBD2 matching over 12 bases. This CDR3 has 15 amino acids. V shed 6 bases and J 4 bases; nucleotides not matched to a gene: 7. Germline V gene sequence: CDR1 SGHTA, CDR2 FQGNSA. CDR3 coding DNA: TGTGCCAGCAGTTCTCTAGCGGGAGGGGTGTACGAGCAGTACTTC. Translating it yields CASSSLAGGVYEQYF.

There are a few counts of this clonotype. The gene calls are TRBV20-1 and TRBJ1-4, with 8 nucleotides matching TRBD1. V was pared by 3 bases and J by 8 bases, with 5 bases of the junction left unmatched. Germline V gives CDR1 DFQATT, CDR2 SNEGSKA (reference sequence). This CDR3 comprises 13 residues. The CDR3: CSASSGGGEKLFF. CDR3 nucleotides: TGCAGTGCTAGTTCAGGGGGCGGGGAAAAACTGTTTTTT.

This clonotype was picked up many times. The chain links TRBV5-1 to TRBJ1-2; D gene unclear. Trimming stripped 0 bases from V and 6 bases from J, with 9 bases between. Germline V lookup: CDR1 SGHRS, CDR2 YFSETQ. CDR3 length equals 13 residues. The CDR3 bases are TGCGCCAGCAGCTTGGAAGGCTCGGATGGCTACACCTTC. Amino acid sequence: CASSLEGSDGYTF.

V and J are TRBV29-1 and TRBJ1-5, with D perhaps TRBD1 (5 bases). CDR3 length equals 16 residues. Germline CDR1 and CDR2: SQVTM and ANQGSEA. The germline V and J ends were trimmed by 5 bases and 0 bases, with 17 bases remaining between them. The CDR3 loop reads CSVPHGAGNSNQPQHF. The DNA of the CDR3 is TGCAGCGTTCCCCACGGGGCAGGGAATAGCAATCAGCCCCAGCATTTT.

This clonotype came up a few times. Sequence at one end of the junction differs from germline and may be a read error. The gene calls are TRBV10-3 and TRBJ1-2; D might be TRBD1 (5 bases). This CDR3 comprises 15 residues. CDR1 and CDR2 (germline): ENHRY, SYGVKD. The DNA of the CDR3 is TGTGCCATCAGTGAGGACAGACCTTTTAACTATGGCCACACCTTC. Its protein product is CAISEDRPFNYGHTF.

Only one count was recorded for this clonotype. The chain combines TRBV24-1 with TRBJ1-2; 8 bases fit TRBD1. Germline CDR1 and CDR2: KGHDR and SFDVKD. There are 13 residues in the CDR3. Trimming removed 4 bases from V and 5 bases from J; junction bases left unmatched: 2. CDR3: CATSERQGYGYTF. The CDR3 DNA is TGTGCCACCAGTGAGCGACAGGGGTATGGCTACACCTTC.

This clonotype was counted at least ten times. The V and J genes are TRBV29-1 and TRBJ1-2; D is uncertain. V was pared by 4 bases and J by 2 bases, with 8 bases between. The CDR3 covers 12 residues. Per germline, CDR1 SQVTM and CDR2 ANQGSEA. The CDR3 reads CSVGIGNYGYTF. Written as DNA, the CDR3 is TGCAGCGTTGGGATTGGGAACTATGGCTACACCTTC.

Points on this clonotype: A much larger clone differs by one base, so this may be a read error. The V call is TRBV7-3, the J call TRBJ1-1; no clear D. The CDR3 extends over 15 amino acids. Between the trimmed V and J ends, which lost 7 bases and 0 bases, there was a span of 15 bases. Germline values: CDR1 SGHTA, CDR2 FQGTGA. This CDR3 reads CASIVEATLNTEAFF. In nucleotides, the CDR3 is TGTGCCAGCATCGTAGAAGCCACACTGAACACTGAAGCTTTCTTT.